Presented here are 12 T cell receptor beta chains from one specimen sequenced in a study of CD8+CD57+ T cells in acquired aplastic anemia. Both TCR beta VDJ combination and CDR3 sequence profiling were carried out. Genomic DNA was the template for this profiling. TCRdb re-called the reads through MiXCR, storing one row per CDR3 protein. The profile shows 210,000 or so distinct CDR3 sequences, about half of them singletons. It was patients with CD8+CD57+ cell expansion by flow cytometry who were chosen for sequencing. Input material: sorted CD4+, CD8+, or CD8+CD57+ T cells (not recorded which) from PBMCs. These receptors were taken from a human donor with aplastic anemia.

This clonotype was observed a handful of times. The chain combines TRBV20-1 with TRBJ2-7, with 8 bases lining up with TRBD1. CDR1 DFQATT and CDR2 SNEGSKA come from the germline V gene (reference sequence). CDR3 length: 12 residues. CDR3 nucleotides: TGCAGCGTCGGCCGGGACAGGTACGAGCAGTACTTC. Its protein is CSVGRDRYEQYF.

In its sample, this clonotype was seen many times. The rearrangement uses TRBV25-1 and TRBJ2-1, with D hard to call. The CDR3 has 14 residues. Germline lookup yields CDR1 MGHDK and CDR2 SYGVNS. Trimming removed 5 bases at V and 7 bases at J, with 15 bases between. As DNA, the CDR3 is TGTGCCAGCAGTAAGGCGGACGGTGGGAATGAGCAGTTCTTC. Translation gives CASSKADGGNEQFF.

This clonotype was seen at least ten times. The chain couples TRBV19 to TRBJ2-2; perhaps D is TRBD1 or TRBD2 (5 bases each). Germline CDR1 reads LNHDA; CDR2 reads SQIVND (reference sequence). The CDR3 spans 14 residues. Trimming stripped 10 bases from V and 3 bases from J, with 15 bases between. The CDR3 is CATTPGRDTGELFF. CDR3 bases: TGTGCCACCACACCGGGACGGGACACCGGGGAGCTGTTTTTT.

Concerning this clonotype: The junction differs from germline at one of its ends, possibly a read error. J is TRBJ2-5 and V is TRBV7-9, with D maybe TRBD1 (6 bases). Germline V lookup: CDR1 SEHNR, CDR2 FQNEAQ (reference sequence). CDR3 length: 13 amino acids. The CDR3 region is CASSWTAQEAQYF. DNA of the CDR3: TGTGCCAGCAGCTGGACAGCCCAAGAGGCCCAGTACTTC.

In this sample, this clonotype turned up a few times. The chain employs TRBV20-1 and TRBJ1-2; no reliable D call. The CDR3 runs to 13 residues. CDR1 DFQATT and CDR2 SNEGSKA come from the germline V gene (reference sequence). The CDR3 sequence is CSYSVGRNYGYTF. CDR3 bases: TGCAGCTACTCAGTGGGGAGAAACTATGGCTACACCTTC.

Regarding this clonotype: Since a much larger clone is just one base distant, this may be a read error. The V and J genes are TRBV7-3 and TRBJ2-3; a weak D match, TRBD2 (6 bases). CDR1 SGHTA and CDR2 FQGTGA come from the germline V gene. The CDR3 has 16 residues. The V gene lost 2 bases and the J gene lost 6 bases, with 18 bases spanning the gap. The chain's CDR3 is CASSLQGGALGDTQYF. Here the CDR3 DNA reads TGTGCCAGCAGCTTACAGGGCGGGGCGCTGGGGGATACGCAGTATTTT.

J is TRBJ2-7 and V is TRBV15; D gene uncertain. V was clipped by 0 bases and J by 3 bases, with 9 bases between them. From germline, CDR1 is LNHNV and CDR2 YYDKDF (reference sequence). The CDR3 loop spans 14 amino acids. CDR3 DNA sequence: TGTGCCACCAGCAGAGATCGAGAACTCTACGAGCAGTACTTC. Its protein product is CATSRDRELYEQYF.

This clonotype was seen repeatedly, ten times or more. The chain links TRBV10-2 to TRBJ2-2; D not certain. The V and J ends lost 6 bases and 2 bases respectively, with 19 bases between them. Germline loops: CDR1 WSHSY, CDR2 SAAADI. This CDR3 has 17 residues. CDR3 residues: CASRPPVYRRNTGELFF. The CDR3 coding sequence is TGCGCCAGCAGGCCCCCGGTTTATAGGCGAAACACCGGGGAGCTGTTTTTT.

This clonotype has ten or more counts. The V and J genes are TRBV2 and TRBJ2-3; D gene uncertain. Germline V gene sequence: CDR1 SNHLY, CDR2 FYNNEI. The length of the CDR3 is 12 residues. Trimming left V 4 bases short and J 2 bases short, with 4 bases between. The CDR3: CASSGNTDTQYF. DNA of the CDR3: TGTGCCAGCAGTGGGAACACAGATACGCAGTATTTT.

The gene calls are TRBV2 and TRBJ2-3; 7 positions match TRBD2. J was trimmed by 1 base and V by 4 bases; bases with no gene match: 2. Germline CDR1 and CDR2: SNHLY and FYNNEI. The CDR3 covers 14 residues. The CDR3 loop reads CASSGAGGTDTQYF. The DNA for the CDR3 is TGTGCCAGCAGTGGTGCGGGGGGCACAGATACGCAGTATTTT.

As regards this clonotype: Since a much larger clone is just one base distant, this may be a read error. The V gene is TRBV7-2, the J gene TRBJ2-7, with a possible D match to TRBD2 (5 bases). Germline V lookup: CDR1 SGHTA, CDR2 FQGNSA. The V gene lost 5 bases and the J gene lost 1 base, with 18 bases spanning the gap. This CDR3 has 16 residues. For the CDR3, the DNA is TGTGCCAGCAGCCTGTACAGCTTCCCGGGATCCTACGAGCAGTACTTC. This sequence encodes CASSLYSFPGSYEQYF.

This clonotype was seen ten or more times. This CDR3 reads CASSLGQNNEKLFF. CDR3 DNA sequence: TGCGCCAGCAGCTTGGGACAGAACAATGAAAAACTGTTTTTT. The rearrangement links TRBV5-1 to TRBJ1-4, with D tentatively TRBD1 (5 bases). CDR1 is SGHRS, CDR2 YFSETQ, per germline. Trimming removed 0 bases at V and 5 bases at J, with 8 bases between. This CDR3 has 14 residues.